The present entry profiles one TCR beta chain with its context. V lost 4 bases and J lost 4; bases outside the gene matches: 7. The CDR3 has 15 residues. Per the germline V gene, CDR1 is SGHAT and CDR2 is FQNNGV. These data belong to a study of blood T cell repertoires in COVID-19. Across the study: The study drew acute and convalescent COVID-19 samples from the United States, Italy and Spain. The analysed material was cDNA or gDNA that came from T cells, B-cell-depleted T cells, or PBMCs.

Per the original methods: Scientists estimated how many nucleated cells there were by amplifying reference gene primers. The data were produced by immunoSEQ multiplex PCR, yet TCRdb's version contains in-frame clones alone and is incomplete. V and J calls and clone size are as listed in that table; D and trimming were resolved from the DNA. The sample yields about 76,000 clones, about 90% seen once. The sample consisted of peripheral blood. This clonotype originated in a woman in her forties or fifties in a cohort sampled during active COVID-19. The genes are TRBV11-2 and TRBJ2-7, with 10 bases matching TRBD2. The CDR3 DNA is TGTGCCAGCAGCTCCCAATTAGCGGGAGGTTACGAGCAGTACTTC. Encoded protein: CASSSQLAGGYEQYF. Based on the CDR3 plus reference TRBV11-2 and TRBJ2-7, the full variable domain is EAGVAQSPRYKIIEKRQSVAFWCNPISGHATLYWYQQILGQGPKLLIQFQNNGVVDDSQLPKDRFSAERLKGVDSTLKIQPAKLEDSAVYLCASSSQLAGGYEQYFGPGTRLTVT.